The entry below gives a single T cell receptor beta chain sequence along with its context. Produced via immunoSEQ multiplex PCR; TCRdb's table is partial and in-frame only. The repertoire consists of 2 million or so clones, with approximately 95% occurring once and the leading ten covering roughly 1%. This sample is part of a study of shared clonotypes between healthy human individuals. CD8 cells classed as naive were CD45RO-negative and positively selected for CCR7, excluding terminally differentiated effector memory CD45RA+ cells. The sequence was collected from a man aged 18 to 29 in good health. Source material: naive CD8+ T cells sorted from blood.

The CDR3 is CASSLAQGYKETQYF. The CDR3 DNA sequence: TGTGCCAGCAGCTTAGCACAGGGCTATAAAGAGACCCAGTACTTC. The genes are TRBV7-9 and TRBJ2-5, with a possible D match to TRBD1 (6 bases). Germline values: CDR1 SEHNR, CDR2 FQNEAQ (reference sequence). The CDR3 consists of 15 residues. Trimming took 0 bases from V and 3 from J, leaving 11 bases between them.